A single sample gave rise to the 17 T cell receptor beta chains below, sequenced in a study of blood T cell repertoires in COVID-19. Libraries were prepared by immunoSEQ multiplex PCR; TCRdb keeps only in-frame clonotypes and omits some of them. The sample lists 150,000 to 200,000 clones; 65% to 90% were seen once. The sequenced sample was peripheral blood. These receptors were obtained from a woman aged 40 to 49 with COVID-19, enrolled during active disease.

V gene TRBV10-3 combines with J gene TRBJ2-2, with 7 bases lining up with TRBD1. This CDR3 is built from 14 residues. V trimming: 8 bases; J trimming: 3 bases; junction bases outside the gene matches: 6. Germline V gene sequence: CDR1 ENHRY, CDR2 SYGVKD. This CDR3 reads CAIEGQKDTGELFF. The CDR3 DNA sequence: TGTGCCATCGAGGGACAGAAGGACACCGGGGAGCTGTTTTTT.

The chain has TRBV7-9 and TRBJ1-1; TRBD1 is a possible D gene (6 bases). V was pared by 4 bases and J by 1 base, with 19 bases between. Germline V gene lookup returns CDR1 SEHNR and CDR2 FQNEAQ (reference sequence). CDR3 length: 17 residues. The CDR3, as DNA: TGTGCCAGCAGCTCCCCTGAGGCGGGCAGGGGGAACACTGAAGCTTTCTTT. Translating it yields CASSSPEAGRGNTEAFF. Based on the CDR3 plus reference TRBV7-9 and TRBJ1-1, the full variable domain is DTGVSQNPRHKITKRGQNVTFRCDPISEHNRLYWYRQTLGQGPEFLTYFQNEAQLEKSRLLSDRFSAERPKGSFSTLEIQRTEQGDSAMYLCASSSPEAGRGNTEAFFGQGTRLTVV.

The CDR3 region is CASSSNGQYGYTF. The CDR3 nucleotides read TGTGCCAGCAGTTCCAATGGACAGTATGGCTACACCTTC. The chain combines TRBV27 with TRBJ1-2; perhaps TRBD1 as D (6 bases). Deletions cut 4 bases from V and 5 bases from J, with 11 bases between. Germline-derived CDR1 and CDR2 are MNHEY and SMNVEV (reference sequence). The CDR3 spans 13 residues.

The V gene is TRBV9, the J gene TRBJ1-2; D call uncertain. V lost 3 bases and J 5 bases, leaving 11 bases between the germline ends. The CDR3 spans 13 residues. Germline-derived CDR1 and CDR2 are SGDLS and YYNGEE. The CDR3 DNA sequence: TGTGCCAGCAGCGGGGGAGAAGGGTATGGCTACACCTTC. Translated, it gives CASSGGEGYGYTF.

The V and J genes are TRBV2 and TRBJ1-5; D uncertain. The CDR3 is 13 amino acids. The V and J ends lost 6 bases and 6 bases respectively, with 12 bases between them. The germline gives CDR1 SNHLY, CDR2 FYNNEI. The DNA of the CDR3 is TGTGCCAGCAGGGTGACTAGTCTTCAGCCCCAGCATTTT. Encoded protein: CASRVTSLQPQHF. The whole variable domain, filled in from reference TRBV2 and TRBJ1-5, reads EPEVTQTPSHQVTQMGQEVILRCVPISNHLYFYWYRQILGQKVEFLVSFYNNEISEKSEIFDDQFSVERPDGSNFTLKIRSTKLEDSAMYFCASRVTSLQPQHFGDGTRLSIL.

The chain uses TRBV7-9 and TRBJ2-5; the D gene is possibly TRBD2 (5 bases). CDR3 length: 14 residues. The germline CDR1 and CDR2 sequences are SEHNR and FQNEAQ (reference sequence). The germline V and J ends were trimmed by 5 bases and 2 bases, with 12 bases remaining between them. CDR3: CASSPSPAQETQYF. The DNA for the CDR3 is TGTGCCAGCAGCCCTAGCCCGGCACAAGAGACCCAGTACTTC.

The chain has TRBV19 and TRBJ2-3; TRBD1 is a possible D gene (6 bases). The CDR3 consists of 14 residues. Germline CDR1 LNHDA, CDR2 SQIVND (reference sequence). V lost 7 bases and J 4 bases, leaving 15 bases between the germline ends. As DNA, the CDR3 is TGTGCCAGTAAACTCGTCACAGGGTCAGATACGCAGTATTTT. This translates into CASKLVTGSDTQYF.

This chain links TRBV7-6 with TRBJ2-6, with TRBD2 as a possible D gene (6 bases). Germline V gene data show CDR1 as SGHVS and CDR2 as FNYEAQ. The CDR3 sequence is 14 residues long. The V end was cut by 6 bases, the J end by 2 bases, with 8 bases between. The CDR3 nucleotides are TGTGCCAGCAGGGGGGGAGCTGGGGCCAACGTCCTGACTTTC. Encoded protein: CASRGGAGANVLTF.

The chain couples TRBV30 to TRBJ1-2; D remains unclear. Germline V gene lookup returns CDR1 GTSNPN and CDR2 SVGIG (reference sequence). V shed 2 bases and J shed 4 bases, with 17 bases lying between them. This CDR3 comprises 15 residues. The CDR3 DNA sequence: TGTGCCTGGAGTAAATCCGGAGCCCGGGGCTATGGCTACACCTTC. As protein: CAWSKSGARGYGYTF.

This clone was detected once. V and J are TRBV4-1 and TRBJ2-1, with 8 bases aligning to TRBD1. After removal of 1 base from V and 2 bases from J, the junction contained 1 base not matched to a gene. The CDR3 is 15 residues long. CDR1 is MGHRA, CDR2 YSYEKL, per germline. The CDR3 DNA follows: TGCGCCAGCAGCCAAGGGACAGGGCCCTACAATGAGCAGTTCTTC. As protein: CASSQGTGPYNEQFF.

This chain joins TRBV11-1 and TRBJ2-7, with 7 nucleotides matching TRBD1. The germline V gene encodes CDR1 SGHAT and CDR2 FQDESV (reference sequence). The CDR3 extends over 15 amino acids. V dropped 2 bases and J dropped 5; count of bases not matched to a gene: 9. This CDR3 is CASSLSNRGGDEQYF. The CDR3 bases are TGTGCCAGCAGCTTAAGCAACAGGGGTGGCGACGAGCAGTACTTC.

J is TRBJ2-1 and V is TRBV5-1; TRBD2 matches at 10 bases. Trimming removed 2 bases from V and 4 bases from J; junction bases left unmatched: 6. Germline CDR1 is SGHRS and CDR2 is YFSETQ. The CDR3 is 16 amino acids. The CDR3 DNA reads as TGCGCCAGCAGCTTAGGACTAGCGGTATCATACAATGAGCAGTTCTTC. Residues: CASSLGLAVSYNEQFF.

The genes are TRBV14 and TRBJ1-5; no reliable D call. V was pared by 0 bases and J by 0 bases, with 18 bases between. The CDR3 consists of 19 residues. Germline CDR1 and CDR2: SGHDN and FVKESK. This chain's CDR3 is CASSQDPLYSLHSNQPQHF. CDR3 sequence (DNA): TGTGCCAGCAGCCAAGATCCCCTCTACAGTCTCCATAGCAATCAGCCCCAGCATTTT.

This clone came up a few times. This chain links TRBV4-1 with TRBJ2-5, with 16 bases matching TRBD2. Per germline, CDR1 MGHRA and CDR2 YSYEKL. The CDR3 consists of 19 residues. Trimming cost V 3 bases and J 0 bases; bases outside gene matches: 7. The CDR3 DNA sequence: TGCGCCAGCAGCCACCCGGGACTAGCGGGGGGGCCTTACCAAGAGACCCAGTACTTC. Translation gives CASSHPGLAGGPYQETQYF.

The chain is built from TRBV2 and TRBJ1-1, with 8 bases that match TRBD1. The germline V gene has CDR1 SNHLY and CDR2 FYNNEI. CDR3 length: 14 amino acids. The J segment lost 2 bases and the V segment lost 10 bases, leaving 9 bases of the junction unmatched. CDR3 bases: TGTGCCACCTCCGGACAGGGAGGTAACACTGAAGCTTTCTTT. Its translation is CATSGQGGNTEAFF.

The chain joins TRBV27 to TRBJ1-2, with 9 bases identical to TRBD1. Germline-derived CDR1 and CDR2 are MNHEY and SMNVEV (reference sequence). V trimming: 5 bases; J trimming: 4 bases; junction bases outside the gene matches: 8. The CDR3 is 15 residues long. In DNA, the CDR3 is TGTGCCAGCAGTCCGGGGACAGGGCTTAGCTATGGCTACACCTTC. Translated: CASSPGTGLSYGYTF.

V usage is TRBV3-1 (or the pseudogene TRBV3-2) and J usage is TRBJ2-3; 9 positions match TRBD2. Losses at the gene ends were 6 bases for V and 0 bases for J; bases not matched to a gene: 7. The length of the CDR3 is 16 residues. Germline assignment: CDR1 LGHDT and CDR2 YNNKEL (reference sequence). The CDR3 DNA sequence: TGTGCCAGCAGGCCTCCTAGCGGGGCTAGCACAGATACGCAGTATTTT. This gives the protein CASRPPSGASTDTQYF.